The sequence of this T cell receptor beta chain was determined in a study of cytomegalovirus exposure and HLA in healthy donors. Whole-study results and caveats: Specific recognition of CMV antigens was confirmed in vitro for a few chains (all CMV-associated).

The PCR ran on 60 Vbeta and 13 Jbeta primers. Sequencing was performed with immunoSEQ multiplex PCR; in TCRdb, only in-frame clones are kept and a portion is missing. The sample lists about 200,000 clones; over 60% were seen once. CDR3 length: 15 amino acids. A note on this clone: The antigen is not known.

This clonotype was obtained from a middle-aged woman in good health and CMV-seronegative. The chain couples TRBV21-1 to TRBJ1-1; the DNA was not compared with TRBD1, the D call given in the table. TRBV21-1 is recorded as a pseudogene. The source material was PBMCs. DNA of the CDR3: TGTGCCAGCAGCAATTACAGGGTAGAGGGCACTGAAGCTTTCTTT. Amino acid sequence: CASSNYRVEGTEAFF.